Listed here are 2 T cell receptor delta chains from one sample, sequenced in a study of gamma-delta chains in newborns, infants, children. TCRdb reanalyzed the reads using CATT. This sample has 5,500 to 6,500 delta-chain clones, with 0.35% to 0.5% found just once. The source material was blood. These receptor sequences come from a child who was a newborn, infant or young child, either healthy, febrile or measles-vaccinated (not recorded which).

As for this clone: TCRdb lists the protein of a much larger clone for this DNA, which differs at residue 12, so this is likely a read error; the protein given here is translated from the DNA itself. The rearrangement uses TRDV2 and TRDJ2; 13 bases align to TRDD3. The CDR3 length is 15 residues. Germline CDR1 and CDR2: GEAIGNYY and EKD. The CDR3 loop is CACDTLGDTTAHLFF. The CDR3 nucleotides read TGTGCCTGTGACACACTGGGGGATACGACAGCACACCTCTTCTTT.

There are a few counts of this clone. The protein recorded in TCRdb matches a much larger clone and deviates from this DNA's translation at residue 4, suggesting a read error; the protein here is obtained by translating the DNA. This rearrangement joins TRAV29/DV5 to TRDJ2, with 7 nucleotides matching TRDD3. The CDR3 sequence is 17 residues long. The germline V gene has CDR1 NSMFDY and CDR2 ISSIKDK. The V segment lost 4 bases and the J segment 5 bases; nucleotides outside the gene matches: 17. The CDR3 sequence is CAAGFGGGGPATAQLFF. The CDR3 DNA follows: TGTGCAGCAGGCTTCGGGGGTGGGGGACCCGCTACAGCACAACTCTTCTTT.